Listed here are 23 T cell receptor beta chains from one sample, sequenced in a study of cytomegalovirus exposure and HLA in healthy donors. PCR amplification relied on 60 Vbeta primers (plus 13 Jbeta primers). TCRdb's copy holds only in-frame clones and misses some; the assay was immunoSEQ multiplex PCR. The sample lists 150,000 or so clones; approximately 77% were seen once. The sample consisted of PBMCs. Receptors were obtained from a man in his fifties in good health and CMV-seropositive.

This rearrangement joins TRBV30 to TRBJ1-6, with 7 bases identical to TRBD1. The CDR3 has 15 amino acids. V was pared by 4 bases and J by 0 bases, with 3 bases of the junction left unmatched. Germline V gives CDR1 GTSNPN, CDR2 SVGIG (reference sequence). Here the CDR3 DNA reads TGTGCCTGGAATCGGGACAGCTCCTATAATTCACCCCTCCACTTT. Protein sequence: CAWNRDSSYNSPLHF.

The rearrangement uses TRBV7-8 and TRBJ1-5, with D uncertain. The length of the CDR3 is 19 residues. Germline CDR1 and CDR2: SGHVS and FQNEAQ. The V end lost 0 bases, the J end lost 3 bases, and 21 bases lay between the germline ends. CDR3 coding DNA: TGTGCCAGCAGCTTAGCACCGTGGGAAGGGAGGCCCTCCAATCAGCCCCAGCATTTT. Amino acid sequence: CASSLAPWEGRPSNQPQHF.

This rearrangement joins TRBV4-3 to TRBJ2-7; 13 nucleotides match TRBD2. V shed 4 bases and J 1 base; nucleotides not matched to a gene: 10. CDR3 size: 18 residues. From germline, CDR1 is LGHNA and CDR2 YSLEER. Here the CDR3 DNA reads TGCGCCAGCAGCCGTCGACTAGCGGGGGGAAAAGCATCCTACGAGCAGTACTTC. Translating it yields CASSRRLAGGKASYEQYF.

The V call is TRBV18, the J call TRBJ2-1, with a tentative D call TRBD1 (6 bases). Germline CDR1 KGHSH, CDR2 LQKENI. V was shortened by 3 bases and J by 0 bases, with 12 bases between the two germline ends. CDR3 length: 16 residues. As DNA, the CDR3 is TGTGCCAGCTCACCCGGACAGTCAGGCTCCTACAATGAGCAGTTCTTC. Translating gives CASSPGQSGSYNEQFF.

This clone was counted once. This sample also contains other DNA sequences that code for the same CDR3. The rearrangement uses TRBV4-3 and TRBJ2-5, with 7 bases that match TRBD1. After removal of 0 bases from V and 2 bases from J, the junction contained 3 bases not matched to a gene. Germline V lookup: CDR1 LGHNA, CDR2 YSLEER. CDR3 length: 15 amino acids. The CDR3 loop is CASSQDRGLQETQYF. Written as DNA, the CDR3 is TGCGCCAGCAGCCAAGACAGGGGGTTGCAAGAGACCCAGTACTTC.

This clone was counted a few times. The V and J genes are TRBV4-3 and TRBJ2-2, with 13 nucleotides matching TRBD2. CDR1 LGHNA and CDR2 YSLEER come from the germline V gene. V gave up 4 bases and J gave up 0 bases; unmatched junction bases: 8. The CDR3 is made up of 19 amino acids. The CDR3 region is CASSRLGLAGASNTGELFF. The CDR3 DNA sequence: TGCGCCAGCAGCCGCCTTGGACTAGCGGGGGCCTCGAACACCGGGGAGCTGTTTTTT.

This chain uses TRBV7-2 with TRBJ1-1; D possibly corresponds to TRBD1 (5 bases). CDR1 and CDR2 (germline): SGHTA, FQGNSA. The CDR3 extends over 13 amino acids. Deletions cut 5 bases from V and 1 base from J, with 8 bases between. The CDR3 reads CASSNQGNTEAFF. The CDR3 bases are TGTGCCAGCAGCAACCAGGGGAACACTGAAGCTTTCTTT.

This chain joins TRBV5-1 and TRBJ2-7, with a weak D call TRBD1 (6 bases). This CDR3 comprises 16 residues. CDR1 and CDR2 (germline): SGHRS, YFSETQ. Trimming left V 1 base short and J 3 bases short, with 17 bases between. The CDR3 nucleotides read TGCGCCAGCAGCTTGTCCGCGGACAGAGGTCACTACGAGCAGTACTTC. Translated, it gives CASSLSADRGHYEQYF. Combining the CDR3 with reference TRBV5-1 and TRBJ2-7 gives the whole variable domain KAGVTQTPRYLIKTRGQQVTLSCSPISGHRSVSWYQQTPGQGLQFLFEYFSETQRNKGNFPGRFSGRQFSNSRSEMNVSTLELGDSALYLCASSLSADRGHYEQYFGPGTRLTVT.

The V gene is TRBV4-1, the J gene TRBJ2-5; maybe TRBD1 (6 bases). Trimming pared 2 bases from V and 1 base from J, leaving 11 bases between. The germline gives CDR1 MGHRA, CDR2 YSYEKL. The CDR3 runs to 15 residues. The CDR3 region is CASSQTGLPQETQYF. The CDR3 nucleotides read TGCGCCAGCAGCCAAACAGGGCTACCCCAAGAGACCCAGTACTTC.

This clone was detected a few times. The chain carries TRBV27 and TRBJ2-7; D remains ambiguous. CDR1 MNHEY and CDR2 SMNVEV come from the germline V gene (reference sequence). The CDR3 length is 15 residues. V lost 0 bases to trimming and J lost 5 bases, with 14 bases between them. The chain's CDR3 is CASSLSMGRSDEQYF. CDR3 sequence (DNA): TGTGCCAGCAGTTTATCTATGGGCAGAAGTGACGAGCAGTACTTC.

The CDR3 reads CASSGGAGNQPQHF. CDR3 in DNA: TGTGCCAGCAGCGGGGGGGCAGGTAATCAGCCCCAGCATTTT. The gene calls are TRBV5-6 and TRBJ1-5; possible D gene TRBD1, 6 bases. The CDR3 spans 14 residues. Germline CDR1 is SGHDT and CDR2 is YYEEEE. V gave up 4 bases and J gave up 4 bases, with 12 bases separating them.

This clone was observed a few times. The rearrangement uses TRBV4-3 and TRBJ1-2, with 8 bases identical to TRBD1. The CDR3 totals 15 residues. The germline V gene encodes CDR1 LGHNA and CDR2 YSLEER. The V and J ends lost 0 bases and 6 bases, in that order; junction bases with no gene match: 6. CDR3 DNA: TGCGCCAGCAGCCAAGAGAGGTGGACAGGGAATGGCTACACCTTC. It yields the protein CASSQERWTGNGYTF.

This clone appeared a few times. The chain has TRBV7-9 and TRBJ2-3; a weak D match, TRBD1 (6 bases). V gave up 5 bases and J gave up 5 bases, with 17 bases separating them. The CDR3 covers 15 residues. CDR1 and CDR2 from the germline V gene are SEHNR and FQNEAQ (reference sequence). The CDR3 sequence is CASSHRDTAGDTQYF. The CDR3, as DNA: TGTGCCAGCAGCCACCGGGACACGGCGGGAGATACGCAGTATTTT.

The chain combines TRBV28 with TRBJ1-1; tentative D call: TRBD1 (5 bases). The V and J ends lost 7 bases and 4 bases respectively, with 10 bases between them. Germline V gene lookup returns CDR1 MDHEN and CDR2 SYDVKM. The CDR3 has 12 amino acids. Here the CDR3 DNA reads TGTGCCAGCAAAGGGGCGTTCACTGAAGCTTTCTTT. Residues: CASKGAFTEAFF.

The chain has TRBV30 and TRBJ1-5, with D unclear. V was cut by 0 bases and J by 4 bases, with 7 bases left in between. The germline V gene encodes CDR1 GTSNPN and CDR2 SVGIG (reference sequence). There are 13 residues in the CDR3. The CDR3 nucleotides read TGTGCCTGGAGTGTCCCCCCGAATCAGCCCCAGCATTTT. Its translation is CAWSVPPNQPQHF.

CDR3 DNA sequence: TGTGCCAGCAGCTTAGTGTATATAGGCGGGGGTTGGACCGGGGAGCTGTTTTTT. Translated: CASSLVYIGGGWTGELFF. This chain links TRBV5-5 with TRBJ2-2, with 7 positions matching TRBD2. The CDR3 sequence is 18 residues long. V dropped 2 bases and J dropped 5; count of bases not matched to a gene: 15. Looked up from germline, CDR1 is SGHKS and CDR2 is YYEKEE (reference sequence).

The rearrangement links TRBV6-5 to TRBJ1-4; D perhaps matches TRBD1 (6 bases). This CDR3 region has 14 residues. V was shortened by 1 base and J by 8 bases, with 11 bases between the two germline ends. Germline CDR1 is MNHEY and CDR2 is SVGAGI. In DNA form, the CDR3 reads TGTGCCAGCAGTTACTTACAGGGTAACGAAAAACTGTTTTTT. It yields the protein CASSYLQGNEKLFF.

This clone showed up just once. In DNA form, the CDR3 reads TGTGCCAGCAGCGCACAGGGGGGCACCCCCTACGAGCAGTACTTC. Its translation: CASSAQGGTPYEQYF. The J gene is TRBJ2-7, the V gene TRBV9; 8 nucleotides match TRBD1. CDR1 and CDR2 from the germline V gene are SGDLS and YYNGEE. The V segment lost 3 bases and the J segment 2 bases; nucleotides outside the gene matches: 7. This CDR3 comprises 15 residues.

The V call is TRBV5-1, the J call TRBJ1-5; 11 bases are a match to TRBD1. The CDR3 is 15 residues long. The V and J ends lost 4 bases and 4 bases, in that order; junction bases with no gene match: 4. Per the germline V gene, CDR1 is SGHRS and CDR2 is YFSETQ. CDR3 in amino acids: CASSQDRGPNQPQHF. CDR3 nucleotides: TGCGCCAGCAGCCAGGACAGGGGGCCTAATCAGCCCCAGCATTTT.

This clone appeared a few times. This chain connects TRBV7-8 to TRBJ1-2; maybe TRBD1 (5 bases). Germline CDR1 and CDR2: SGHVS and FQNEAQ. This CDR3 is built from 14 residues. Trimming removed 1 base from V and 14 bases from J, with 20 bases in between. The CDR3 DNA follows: TGTGCCAGCAGCTTAGAGGGTCAGGGCCAGGGCGGAACCTTC. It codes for CASSLEGQGQGGTF.

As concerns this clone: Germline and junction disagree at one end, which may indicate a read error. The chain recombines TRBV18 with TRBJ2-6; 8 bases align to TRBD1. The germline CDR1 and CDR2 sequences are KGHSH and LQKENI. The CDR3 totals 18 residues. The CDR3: CASSPRTGSTSGANVLTF. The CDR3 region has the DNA TGTGCCAGCTCCCCACGGACAGGGTCCACGTCTGGGGCCAACGTCCTGACTTTC.

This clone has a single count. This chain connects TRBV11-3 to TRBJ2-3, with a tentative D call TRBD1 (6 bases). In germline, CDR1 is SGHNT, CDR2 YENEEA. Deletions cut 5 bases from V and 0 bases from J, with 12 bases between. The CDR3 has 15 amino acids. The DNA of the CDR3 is TGTGCCAGCAGCCAGGGGTTGGTTAGCACAGATACGCAGTATTTT. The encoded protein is CASSQGLVSTDTQYF. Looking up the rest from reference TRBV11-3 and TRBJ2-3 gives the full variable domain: EAGVVQSPRYKIIEKKQPVAFWCNPISGHNTLYWYLQNLGQGPELLIRYENEEAVDDSQLPKDRFSAERLKGVDSTLKIQPAELGDSAVYLCASSQGLVSTDTQYFGPGTRLTVL.

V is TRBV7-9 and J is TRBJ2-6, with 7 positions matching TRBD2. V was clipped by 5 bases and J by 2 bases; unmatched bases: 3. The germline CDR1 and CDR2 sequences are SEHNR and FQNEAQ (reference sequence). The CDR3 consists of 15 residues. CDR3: CASSRSGAGANVLTF. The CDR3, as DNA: TGTGCCAGCAGCCGAAGCGGGGCTGGGGCCAACGTCCTGACTTTC.